This TCR beta chain was recovered during a study of T cells after yellow fever vaccination. Study as a whole: Preparation used SMART-Seq v4 Ultra Low Input for the low-cell-number fractions. Study-level results: Reappearance after the booster was observed for most primary-vaccination clones (96% CD4, about 85% CD8).

V lost 6 bases and J lost 3, with 11 bases in between. Germline V lookup: CDR1 SEHNR, CDR2 FQNEAQ (reference sequence). The CDR3 is 13 amino acids. Turning to this clonotype: Its antigen is unidentified.

The study made its TCR cDNA through 5'RACE template switching. That step introduced a universal primer site along with UMIs. Each CDR3 protein is one row after TCRdb ran MiXCR on the 5' RACE reads. Altogether under 700,000 distinct CDR3 sequences are present, around a sixth being singletons, with the ten largest covering around 15%. The TCR sequence derives from a man in his late teens or twenties who received the YFV17D yellow fever vaccine. The chain recombines TRBV7-9 with TRBJ1-1, with D tentatively TRBD1 (5 bases). Here the sequenced sample was PBMCs, taken less than 6 days after the first yellow fever vaccination. This chain's CDR3 is CASRGGRDTEAFF. Written as DNA, the CDR3 is TGTGCCAGCAGGGGGGGTCGGGACACTGAAGCTTTCTTT.